Listed here is a single T cell receptor beta chain. The target antigen is unknown. The V end was cut by 6 bases, the J end by 3 bases, with 6 bases between. Germline V gene lookup returns CDR1 MNHNS and CDR2 SASEGT. The length of the CDR3 is 12 residues. This entry comes from a study of OX40 agonist ivuxolimab in advanced cancers. Study-wide results and caveats: Expanded clones tended on average to be more numerous among CD8+ T cells than CD4+.

Assay: immunoSEQ multiplex PCR; the TCRdb copy retains only in-frame clones and omits some. Among about 62,000 clones listed, 65% to 90% were seen once. The chain links TRBV6-1 to TRBJ2-1; no reliable D call. The TCR comes from an adult with an advanced solid tumor such as melanoma, head and neck, liver or kidney cancer. The sequences come from CD4+ or CD8+ T cells sorted from blood, collected in a trial of the OX40 agonist ivuxolimab. The CDR3 here is CASSLNYNEQFF. CDR3 DNA: TGTGCCAGCAGCCTTAACTACAATGAGCAGTTCTTC.